This T cell receptor beta chain was identified in a study of blood T cell repertoires in COVID-19. Study background: COVID-19 samples from acute and convalescent phases originated in the United States, Italy and Spain.

J gave up 6 bases and V 0 bases, and 6 bases lay outside the gene matches. The CDR3 runs to 15 residues. Germline V gives CDR1 SGHAT, CDR2 FQNNGV. Per the original data handling: The assay estimated nucleated cells by amplifying reference gene primers. The data were produced by immunoSEQ multiplex PCR, yet TCRdb's version contains in-frame clones alone and is incomplete. The V and J calls and clone size come from that table; D and trimming were worked out from the DNA. The sample yields under 250,000 clones, roughly 86% seen once. This chain links TRBV11-2 with TRBJ2-3; TRBD2 matches 7 bases. The sequenced sample was peripheral blood. This TCR was sampled from a woman between 55 and 75 years old with acute or convalescent COVID-19. CDR3 DNA sequence: TGTGCCAGCAGCTTAGACCGCGGGAGAGGGGATACGCAGTATTTT. It encodes CASSLDRGRGDTQYF.